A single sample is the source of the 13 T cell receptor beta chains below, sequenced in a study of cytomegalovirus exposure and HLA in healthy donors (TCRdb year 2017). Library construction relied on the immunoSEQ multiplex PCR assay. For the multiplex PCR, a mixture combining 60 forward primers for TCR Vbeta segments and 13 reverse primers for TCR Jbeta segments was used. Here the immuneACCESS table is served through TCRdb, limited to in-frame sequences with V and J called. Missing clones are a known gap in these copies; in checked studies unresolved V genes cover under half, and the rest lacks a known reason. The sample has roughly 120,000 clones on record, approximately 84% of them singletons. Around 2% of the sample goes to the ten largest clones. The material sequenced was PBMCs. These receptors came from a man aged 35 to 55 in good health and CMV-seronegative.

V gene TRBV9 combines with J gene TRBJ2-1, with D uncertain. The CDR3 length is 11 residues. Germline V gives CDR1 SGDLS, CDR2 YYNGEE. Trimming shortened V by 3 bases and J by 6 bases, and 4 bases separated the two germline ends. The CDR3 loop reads CASSDSNEQFF. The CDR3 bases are TGTGCCAGCAGCGACAGCAATGAGCAGTTCTTC.

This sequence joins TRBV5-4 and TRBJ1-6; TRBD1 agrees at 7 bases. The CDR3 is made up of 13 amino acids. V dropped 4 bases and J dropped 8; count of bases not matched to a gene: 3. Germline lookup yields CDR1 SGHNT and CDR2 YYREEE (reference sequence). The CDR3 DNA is TGTGCCAGCAGCCTCCAGGGGGATTCACCCCTCCACTTT. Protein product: CASSLQGDSPLHF.

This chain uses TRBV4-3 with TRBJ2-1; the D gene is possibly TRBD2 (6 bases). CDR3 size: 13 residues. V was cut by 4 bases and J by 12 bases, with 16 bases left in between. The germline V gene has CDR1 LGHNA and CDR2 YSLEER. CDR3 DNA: TGCGCCAGCAGCCTCGCCGGCGGGGATGCGCAGTTCTTC. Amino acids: CASSLAGGDAQFF.

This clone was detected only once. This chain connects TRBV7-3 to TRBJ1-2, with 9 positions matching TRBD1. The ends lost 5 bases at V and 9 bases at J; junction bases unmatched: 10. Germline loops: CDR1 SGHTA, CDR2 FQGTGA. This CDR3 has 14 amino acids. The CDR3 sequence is CASSPGTGIGSYTF. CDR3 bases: TGTGCCAGCAGCCCAGGGACAGGGATTGGGAGCTACACCTTC.

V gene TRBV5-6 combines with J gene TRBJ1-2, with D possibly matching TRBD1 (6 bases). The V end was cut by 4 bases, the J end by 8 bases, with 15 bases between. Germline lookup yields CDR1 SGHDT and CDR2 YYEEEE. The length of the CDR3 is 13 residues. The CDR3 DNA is TGTGCCAGCAGCGACACAGGGTTTGACGGCTACACCTTC. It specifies CASSDTGFDGYTF.

CDR3 coding DNA: TGTGCCAGCAGCTTGACCCCGGGACAGGTCGATAGCAATCAGCCCCAGCATTTT. Its protein product is CASSLTPGQVDSNQPQHF. The chain employs TRBV5-4 and TRBJ1-5; 8 bases line up with TRBD1. Germline lookup yields CDR1 SGHNT and CDR2 YYREEE (reference sequence). Trimming took 1 base from V and 0 from J; bases not matched to a gene: 9. This CDR3 has 18 residues.

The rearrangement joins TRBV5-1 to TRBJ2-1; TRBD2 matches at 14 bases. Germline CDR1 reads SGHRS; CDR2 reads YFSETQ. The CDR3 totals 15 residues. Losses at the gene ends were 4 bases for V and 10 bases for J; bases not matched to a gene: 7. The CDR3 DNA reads TGCGCCAGCAGCCCCAGACTAGCGGGGGGGGAAGAGCAGTTCTTC. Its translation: CASSPRLAGGEEQFF.

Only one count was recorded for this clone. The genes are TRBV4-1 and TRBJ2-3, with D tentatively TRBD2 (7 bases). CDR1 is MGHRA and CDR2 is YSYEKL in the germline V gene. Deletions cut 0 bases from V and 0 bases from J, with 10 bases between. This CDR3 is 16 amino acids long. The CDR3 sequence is CASSQDSGGSTDTQYF. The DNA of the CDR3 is TGCGCCAGCAGCCAAGATTCGGGGGGCAGCACAGATACGCAGTATTTT.

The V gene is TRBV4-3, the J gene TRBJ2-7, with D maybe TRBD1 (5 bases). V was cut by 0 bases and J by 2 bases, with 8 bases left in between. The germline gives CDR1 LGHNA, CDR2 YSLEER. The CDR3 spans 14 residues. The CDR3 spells CASSQERGPYEQYF. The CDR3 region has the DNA TGCGCCAGCAGCCAAGAAAGGGGCCCCTACGAGCAGTACTTC.

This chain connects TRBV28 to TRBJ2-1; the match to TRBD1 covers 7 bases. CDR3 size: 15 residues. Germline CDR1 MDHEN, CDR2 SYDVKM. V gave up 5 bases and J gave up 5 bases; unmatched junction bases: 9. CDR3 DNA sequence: TGTGCCAGCAGTCCTACAGGGGTTATCGACAATGAGCAGTTCTTC. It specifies CASSPTGVIDNEQFF.

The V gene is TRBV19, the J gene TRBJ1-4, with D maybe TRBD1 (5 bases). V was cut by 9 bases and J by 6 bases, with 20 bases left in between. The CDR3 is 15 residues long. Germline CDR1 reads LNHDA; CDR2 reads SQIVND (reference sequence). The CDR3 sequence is CASSGMQGLDEKLFF. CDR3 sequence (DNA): TGTGCCAGCTCTGGAATGCAGGGACTGGATGAAAAACTGTTTTTT. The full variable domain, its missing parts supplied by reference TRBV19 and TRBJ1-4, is DGGITQSPKYLFRKEGQNVTLSCEQNLNHDAMYWYRQDPGQGLRLIYYSQIVNDFQKGDIAEGYSVSREKKESFPLTVTSAQKNPTAFYLCASSGMQGLDEKLFFGSGTQLSVL.

The CDR3 region is CASSAAAGGNSPLHF. DNA for the CDR3: TGTGCCAGCAGTGCAGCGGCAGGGGGTAATTCACCCCTCCACTTT. This sequence joins TRBV2 and TRBJ1-6; 7 bases map to TRBD1. Germline lookup yields CDR1 SNHLY and CDR2 FYNNEI. The CDR3 runs 15 residues. Trimming at V came to 4 bases and at J to 6 bases, leaving 6 bases not matched to a gene.

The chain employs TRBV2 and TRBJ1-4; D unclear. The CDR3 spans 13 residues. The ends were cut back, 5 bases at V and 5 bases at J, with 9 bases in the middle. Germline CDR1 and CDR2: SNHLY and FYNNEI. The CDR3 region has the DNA TGTGCCAGCAGTCGGGAAATCAATGAAAAACTGTTTTTT. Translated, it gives CASSREINEKLFF.